This T cell receptor beta chain was captured by sequencing in a study of T cells in narcolepsy. As for the study in general: Patients with NT1 or NT2 and healthy control donors were enrolled. Overall study findings and caveats: Some memory CD4+ repertoires had no autoreactive clone sequences. Blood of same and different patients, but not healthy controls, reportedly held recurring autoreactive clonotypes. Same-patient CSF and blood CD4+ T cell clonotypes included HCRT-specific and TRIB2-specific autoreactive ones.

Sequenced by immunoSEQ multiplex PCR; TCRdb stores in-frame clones only, minus some. The data show tens of thousands of clones, with 65% to 90% seen just once and 10% held by the top ten. The V and J ends lost 5 bases and 4 bases respectively, with 15 bases between them. Germline CDR1 SEHNR, CDR2 FQNEAQ (reference sequence). This CDR3 has 15 amino acids. Regarding this clone: Its target is unknown.

What was sequenced was memory (CD45RA-) CD4+ T cells from blood. The sequence derives from a human donor in good health. The gene calls are TRBV7-9 and TRBJ1-5; D gene ambiguous. The CDR3: CASSPDGLENQPQHF. The CDR3 bases are TGTGCCAGCAGCCCCGACGGCTTGGAGAATCAGCCCCAGCATTTT.